These 21 T cell receptor beta chains were sequenced from one sample in a study of T cells in Graves' hyperthyroidism and ophthalmopathy (dated by TCRdb to the late 2010s). The library was produced with multiplex PCR. For sequencing, an Illumina HiSeq 2000 was employed. The TCR beta CDR3 regions were amplified from RNA transcripts. The TCR CDR3 was subjected to a first round of RT-PCR using the HTBI primer set and the Qiagen OneStep RT-PCR kit. The public sequencing data were trimmed at Q25 with fastp and processed into clonotypes with MiXCR by TCRdb, which kept only in-frame beta chains. CDR3 protein duplicates are merged, each entry listing the most common genes and DNA. The sample table shows 250,000 to 350,000 distinct CDR3 sequences, and approximately 15% are seen once. Approximately 31% of the sample comes from the top ten. The sample taken for sequencing was blood. These receptors were taken from a man under 40 with Graves' hyperthyroidism.

This chain joins TRBV9 and TRBJ2-7, with a possible D match to TRBD1 (6 bases). The CDR3 contains 15 residues. Per germline, CDR1 SGDLS and CDR2 YYNGEE. V was shortened by 0 bases and J by 3 bases, with 13 bases between the two germline ends. The CDR3 nucleotides are TGTGCCAGCAGCGTAGGCAGGGGCGCCAACTACGAGCAGTACTTC. Translation gives CASSVGRGANYEQYF.

This clonotype was seen ten or more times. The rearrangement uses TRBV2 and TRBJ1-1; no clear D gene. The CDR3 runs to 8 residues. V lost 8 bases, J lost 8 bases, and 3 bases lay in between. Germline CDR1 is SNHLY and CDR2 is FYNNEI. The CDR3, as DNA: TGTGCCAGCGCCGAAGCTTTCTTT. The encoded protein is CASAEAFF. The full variable domain, rest sourced from reference TRBV2 and TRBJ1-1, is EPEVTQTPSHQVTQMGQEVILRCVPISNHLYFYWYRQILGQKVEFLVSFYNNEISEKSEIFDDQFSVERPDGSNFTLKIRSTKLEDSAMYFCASAEAFFGQGTRLTVV.

V usage is TRBV6-1 and J usage is TRBJ2-1, with a possible D match to TRBD1 (5 bases). The V end was cut by 2 bases, the J end by 8 bases, with 16 bases between. CDR1 and CDR2 from the germline V gene are MNHNS and SASEGT. The length of the CDR3 is 15 residues. CDR3 residues: CASSENFPGPHEQFF. The CDR3 region has the DNA TGTGCCAGCAGTGAAAATTTCCCAGGGCCCCATGAGCAGTTCTTC.

This clonotype appeared a few times. A much larger clone differs from this one at a single base, so this may be a read error. This chain links TRBV25-1 with TRBJ1-1, with 7 bases matching TRBD1. CDR3 length: 12 residues. The V gene end was trimmed by 8 bases and the J gene end by 1 base; junction bases not matched to a gene: 1. The germline CDR1 and CDR2 sequences are MGHDK and SYGVNS. The CDR3 DNA reads as TGTGCCAGCGGACAGGAGAACACTGAAGCTTTCTTT. This encodes CASGQENTEAFF.

In regard to this clonotype: Germline is not matched at one junction end, which may reflect a read error. V gene TRBV7-2 combines with J gene TRBJ2-7; TRBD2 matches at 10 bases. Germline lookup yields CDR1 SGHTA and CDR2 FQGNSA. This CDR3 is built from 18 residues. This CDR3 reads CASSLEAGGPLSSYERYF. DNA of the CDR3: TGTGCCAGCAGCTTAGAAGCGGGAGGGCCCCTCAGCTCCTACGAGCGGTACTTC.

This chain uses TRBV15 with TRBJ1-6, with TRBD1 identical over 8 bases. CDR3 length: 16 residues. The junction had 3 bases not matched to a gene; V was cut back by 0 bases and J by 5 bases. Germline CDR1 and CDR2: LNHNV and YYDKDF (reference sequence). CDR3 in amino acids: CATSRDLTGDNSPLHF. Written as DNA, the CDR3 is TGTGCCACCAGCAGAGATCTGACAGGGGATAATTCACCCCTCCACTTT.

The rearrangement links TRBV14 to TRBJ1-2, with 7 bases that match TRBD1. Per germline, CDR1 SGHDN and CDR2 FVKESK. The CDR3 covers 13 residues. V lost 1 base and J lost 6; bases outside the gene matches: 2. CDR3 bases: TGTGCCAGCAGCCAAGGGGACAGCCATGGCTACACCTTC. Its translation: CASSQGDSHGYTF.

This clonotype was detected ten times or more. This chain links TRBV19 with TRBJ2-7; 14 bases line up with TRBD2. Trimming removed 3 bases from V and 5 bases from J; junction bases left unmatched: 3. Looked up from germline, CDR1 is LNHDA and CDR2 is SQIVND (reference sequence). CDR3 length: 15 amino acids. CDR3 sequence (DNA): TGTGCCAGTAGTATCGGGACTAGCGGGAGTGACGAGCAGTACTTC. Translation gives CASSIGTSGSDEQYF.

This clonotype was recorded at least ten times. The gene calls are TRBV5-1 and TRBJ2-1; tentatively, D is TRBD1 (5 bases). V was pared by 3 bases and J by 2 bases, with 15 bases between. Per germline, CDR1 SGHRS and CDR2 YFSETQ. The CDR3 covers 16 residues. The CDR3 nucleotides are TGCGCCAGCAGCTGGGGCGCAGGGTCCACCTACAATGAGCAGTTCTTC. Translating it yields CASSWGAGSTYNEQFF.

This clonotype was picked up many times. The chain carries TRBV11-2 and TRBJ2-1; tentatively, D is TRBD1 (6 bases). Germline CDR1 is SGHAT and CDR2 is FQNNGV. The CDR3 has 12 amino acids. V lost 3 bases to trimming and J lost 15 bases, with 15 bases between them. CDR3 protein: CASSFNTGYGFF. CDR3 bases: TGTGCCAGCAGCTTTAACACAGGGTACGGGTTCTTC.

This clonotype was seen just once. V is TRBV25-1 and J is TRBJ2-1, with D possibly TRBD2 on 5 matching bases. With 6 bases removed from V and 6 bases from J, the gap between germline ends came to 15 bases. The CDR3 is made up of 14 amino acids. Germline V CDR1 and CDR2: MGHDK, SYGVNS. The CDR3 DNA follows: TGTGCCAGCAGCAGTACATCTAGCAGCAATGAGCAGTTCTTC. Translation gives CASSSTSSSNEQFF.

Many counts were recorded for this clonotype. The chain couples TRBV20-1 to TRBJ2-1, with 8 bases identical to TRBD2. V was clipped by 4 bases and J by 8 bases; unmatched bases: 10. The length of the CDR3 is 14 residues. Germline V gives CDR1 DFQATT, CDR2 SNEGSKA (reference sequence). The CDR3 protein is CSATTAGVIYEQFF. The CDR3 DNA sequence: TGCAGTGCTACTACAGCGGGAGTGATCTATGAGCAGTTCTTC.

Ten or more counts support this clonotype. J is TRBJ2-3 and V is TRBV12-3 or TRBV12-4; D may correspond to TRBD1 or TRBD2 (5 bases each). The CDR3 consists of 15 residues. Trimming stripped 1 base from V and 1 base from J, with 9 bases between. This CDR3 reads CASSLGRGGTDTQYF. CDR3 nucleotide sequence: TGTGCCAGCAGTTTAGGCCGAGGGGGCACAGATACGCAGTATTTT.

This clonotype has a count of ten or more. The chain links TRBV9 to TRBJ2-3; D is ambiguous. This CDR3 comprises 14 residues. The V gene lost 2 bases and the J gene lost 0 bases, with 7 bases spanning the gap. Germline-derived CDR1 and CDR2 are SGDLS and YYNGEE. The CDR3 bases are TGTGCCAGCAGCGTTCTAACTAGCACAGATACGCAGTATTTT. Its translation is CASSVLTSTDTQYF.

This clonotype was observed a handful of times. The genes are TRBV6-1 and TRBJ1-1; D gene uncertain. Germline-derived CDR1 and CDR2 are MNHNS and SASEGT. The CDR3 totals 15 residues. The ends were cut back, 1 base at V and 5 bases at J, with 14 bases in the middle. CDR3 in amino acids: CASSEGSARWTEAFF. CDR3 nucleotides: TGTGCCAGCAGTGAAGGATCCGCGAGGTGGACTGAAGCTTTCTTT.

This clonotype was recorded at least ten times. V and J are TRBV7-8 and TRBJ2-7, with a weak D call TRBD2 (6 bases). The CDR3 consists of 15 residues. The germline V gene encodes CDR1 SGHVS and CDR2 FQNEAQ. V was clipped by 0 bases and J by 0 bases, with 9 bases between them. The CDR3 nucleotides read TGTGCCAGCAGCTTAGCCCGGGGGAGCTCCTACGAGCAGTACTTC. Its protein product is CASSLARGSSYEQYF.

The rearrangement uses TRBV11-2 and TRBJ2-5; D not certain. The CDR3 runs to 14 residues. Trimming pared 1 base from V and 5 bases from J, leaving 11 bases between. The germline gives CDR1 SGHAT, CDR2 FQNNGV. CDR3 residues: CASSLGDLTETQYF. For the CDR3, the DNA is TGTGCCAGCAGCTTAGGAGATTTGACTGAGACCCAGTACTTC.

This clonotype was observed at least ten times. V is TRBV11-2 and J is TRBJ1-1, with 7 bases lining up with TRBD1. The CDR3 extends over 14 amino acids. With V trimmed by 1 base and J by 4 bases, 3 bases remained unmatched. The V gene's germline CDR1 is SGHAT and CDR2 FQNNGV. In nucleotides, the CDR3 is TGTGCCAGCAGCTTAGGGGGGGACAGCACTGAAGCTTTCTTT. This codes for CASSLGGDSTEAFF. Full variable domain (rest looked up from reference TRBV11-2 and TRBJ1-1): EAGVAQSPRYKIIEKRQSVAFWCNPISGHATLYWYQQILGQGPKLLIQFQNNGVVDDSQLPKDRFSAERLKGVDSTLKIQPAKLEDSAVYLCASSLGGDSTEAFFGQGTRLTVV.

To note about this clonotype: This may be a read error, as it is one base from a much larger clone. The chain uses TRBV11-3 and TRBJ2-1; the D is unclear. V gave up 3 bases and J gave up 6 bases, with 9 bases separating them. This CDR3 region has 13 residues. The germline gives CDR1 SGHNT, CDR2 YENEEA. The CDR3 nucleotides are TGTGCCAGCAGCTTGGTCTCCCGCAATGAGCAGTTCTTC. Its translation is CASSLVSRNEQFF.

This clonotype was detected many times. The V gene is TRBV11-3, the J gene TRBJ1-1; no clear D. The germline V and J ends were trimmed by 10 bases and 3 bases, with 12 bases remaining between them. Germline V lookup: CDR1 SGHNT, CDR2 YENEEA. The CDR3 totals 12 residues. DNA for the CDR3: TGTGCCAACCCACCCGGGGACACTGAAGCTTTCTTT. This encodes CANPPGDTEAFF.

This clonotype was seen at least ten times. V is TRBV11-1 and J is TRBJ2-1; 10 bases match TRBD2. This CDR3 spans 15 amino acids. Trimming removed 2 bases from V and 6 bases from J; junction bases left unmatched: 4. Germline lookup yields CDR1 SGHAT and CDR2 FQDESV (reference sequence). Here the CDR3 reads CASSLLSGRSNEQFF. The CDR3 DNA sequence: TGTGCCAGCAGCTTACTTAGCGGGAGGTCCAATGAGCAGTTCTTC.